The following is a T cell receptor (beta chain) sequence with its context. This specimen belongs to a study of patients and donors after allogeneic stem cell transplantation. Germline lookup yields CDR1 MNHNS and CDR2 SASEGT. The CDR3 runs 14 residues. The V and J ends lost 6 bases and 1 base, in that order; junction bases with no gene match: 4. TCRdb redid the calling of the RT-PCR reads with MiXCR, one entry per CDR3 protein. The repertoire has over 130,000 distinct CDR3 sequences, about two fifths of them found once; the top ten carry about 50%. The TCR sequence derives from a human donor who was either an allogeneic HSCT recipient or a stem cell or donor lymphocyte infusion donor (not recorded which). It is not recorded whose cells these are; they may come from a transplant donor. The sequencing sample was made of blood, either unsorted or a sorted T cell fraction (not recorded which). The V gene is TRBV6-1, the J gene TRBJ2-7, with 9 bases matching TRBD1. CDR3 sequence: CASSRTGASYEQYF. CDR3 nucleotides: TGTGCCAGCAGCCGGACAGGGGCGTCCTACGAGCAGTACTTC.